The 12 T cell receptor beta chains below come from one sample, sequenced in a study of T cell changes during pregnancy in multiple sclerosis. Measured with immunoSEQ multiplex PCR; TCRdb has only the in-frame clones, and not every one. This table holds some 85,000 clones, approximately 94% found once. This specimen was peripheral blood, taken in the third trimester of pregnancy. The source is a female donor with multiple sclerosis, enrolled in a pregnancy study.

CDR3 sequence: CASSNKGAGNTIYF. The CDR3 coding sequence is TGTGCCAGCAGCAATAAGGGGGCTGGAAACACCATATATTTT. The chain combines TRBV9 with TRBJ1-3; a possible D gene is TRBD1 (6 bases). Per the germline V gene, CDR1 is SGDLS and CDR2 is YYNGEE. This CDR3 comprises 14 residues. Between the trimmed V and J ends, which lost 4 bases and 2 bases, there was a span of 10 bases.

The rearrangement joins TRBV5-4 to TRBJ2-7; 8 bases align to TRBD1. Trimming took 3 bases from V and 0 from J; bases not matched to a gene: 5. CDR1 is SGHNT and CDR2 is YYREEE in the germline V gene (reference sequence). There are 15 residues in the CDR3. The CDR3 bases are TGTGCCAGCAGCTCCCGGACAGGGTTCTCCTACGAGCAGTACTTC. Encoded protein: CASSSRTGFSYEQYF.

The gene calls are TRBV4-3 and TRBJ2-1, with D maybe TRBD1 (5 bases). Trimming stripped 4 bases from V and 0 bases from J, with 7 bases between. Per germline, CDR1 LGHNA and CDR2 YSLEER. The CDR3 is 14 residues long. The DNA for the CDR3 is TGCGCCAGCAGCCGACAGCTCTCCTACAATGAGCAGTTCTTC. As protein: CASSRQLSYNEQFF.

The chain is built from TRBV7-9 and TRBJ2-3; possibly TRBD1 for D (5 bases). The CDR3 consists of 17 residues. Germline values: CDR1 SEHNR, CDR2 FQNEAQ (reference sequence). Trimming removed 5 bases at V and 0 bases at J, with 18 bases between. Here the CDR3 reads CASSQPELDRSTDTQYF. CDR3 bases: TGTGCCAGCAGCCAACCAGAACTTGACAGAAGCACAGATACGCAGTATTTT.

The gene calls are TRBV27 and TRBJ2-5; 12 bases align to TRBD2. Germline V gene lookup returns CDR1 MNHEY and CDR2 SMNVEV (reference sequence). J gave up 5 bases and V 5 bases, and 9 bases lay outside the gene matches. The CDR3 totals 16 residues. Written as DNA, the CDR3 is TGTGCCAGCAGTCTACTAGCGGGAGGTTTATCGGAGACCCAGTACTTC. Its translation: CASSLLAGGLSETQYF.

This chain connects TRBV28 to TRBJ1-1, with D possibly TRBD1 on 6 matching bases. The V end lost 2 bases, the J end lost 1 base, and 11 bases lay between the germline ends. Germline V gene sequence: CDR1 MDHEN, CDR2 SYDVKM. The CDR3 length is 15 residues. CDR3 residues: CASSLIWGPNTEAFF. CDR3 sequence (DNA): TGTGCCAGCAGTTTAATTTGGGGGCCGAACACTGAAGCTTTCTTT.

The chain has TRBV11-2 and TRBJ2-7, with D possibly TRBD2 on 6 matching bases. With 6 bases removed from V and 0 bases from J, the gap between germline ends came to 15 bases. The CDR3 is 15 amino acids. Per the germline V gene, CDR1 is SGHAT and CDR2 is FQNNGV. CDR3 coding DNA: TGTGCCAGCAGTCCGTTCTCTAGCGTCTCCTACGAGCAGTACTTC. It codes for CASSPFSSVSYEQYF. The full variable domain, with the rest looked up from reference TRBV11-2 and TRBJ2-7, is EAGVAQSPRYKIIEKRQSVAFWCNPISGHATLYWYQQILGQGPKLLIQFQNNGVVDDSQLPKDRFSAERLKGVDSTLKIQPAKLEDSAVYLCASSPFSSVSYEQYFGPGTRLTVT.

DNA for the CDR3: TGCGCCAGCAGCTTGGCCACTGCTCGTATACAAGAGACCCAGTACTTC. This gives the protein CASSLATARIQETQYF. This rearrangement joins TRBV5-1 to TRBJ2-5; no firm D call. CDR3 size: 16 residues. From germline, CDR1 is SGHRS and CDR2 YFSETQ. Trimming cost V 0 bases and J 2 bases, with 14 bases left between them.

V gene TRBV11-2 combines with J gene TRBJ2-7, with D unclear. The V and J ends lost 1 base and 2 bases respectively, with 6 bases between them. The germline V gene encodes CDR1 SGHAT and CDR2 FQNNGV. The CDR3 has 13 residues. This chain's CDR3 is CASSLGLPYEQYF. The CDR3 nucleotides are TGTGCCAGCAGCTTAGGGCTCCCCTACGAGCAGTACTTC.

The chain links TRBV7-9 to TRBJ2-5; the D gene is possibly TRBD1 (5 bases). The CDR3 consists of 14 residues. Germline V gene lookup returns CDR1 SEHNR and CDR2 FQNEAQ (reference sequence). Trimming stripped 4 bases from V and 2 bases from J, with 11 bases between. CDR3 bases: TGTGCCAGCAGCTCCCCAGGGTTTCAAGAGACCCAGTACTTC. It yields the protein CASSSPGFQETQYF.

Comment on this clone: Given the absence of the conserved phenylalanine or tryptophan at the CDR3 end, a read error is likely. CDR3 residues: CASSYGRRRYYGYTS. Written as DNA, the CDR3 is TGTGCCAGCAGTTACGGCCGCCGACGATACTATGGCTACACCTCC. The chain carries TRBV6-8 and TRBJ1-2; no clear D. The CDR3 runs 15 residues. With 2 bases removed from V and 3 bases from J, the gap between germline ends came to 13 bases. CDR1 MNHGY and CDR2 SAAAGT come from the germline V gene.

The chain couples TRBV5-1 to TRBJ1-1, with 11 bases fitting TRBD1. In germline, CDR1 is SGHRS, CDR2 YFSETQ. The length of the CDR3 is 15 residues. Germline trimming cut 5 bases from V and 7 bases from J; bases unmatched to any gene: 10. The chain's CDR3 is CASSNGQGALHEAFF. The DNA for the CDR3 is TGCGCCAGCAGTAACGGACAGGGGGCGCTCCATGAAGCTTTCTTT. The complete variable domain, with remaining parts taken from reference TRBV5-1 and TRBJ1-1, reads KAGVTQTPRYLIKTRGQQVTLSCSPISGHRSVSWYQQTPGQGLQFLFEYFSETQRNKGNFPGRFSGRQFSNSRSEMNVSTLELGDSALYLCASSNGQGALHEAFFGQGTRLTVV.